The 7 T cell receptor beta chains reported below all come from one sample, sequenced in a study of blood T cell repertoires in COVID-19. Here immunoSEQ multiplex PCR was the method, and the copy in TCRdb shows in-frame clones only, minus some. The table shows 400,000 to 450,000 clones, with about nine tenths occurring only once. Input material: PBMCs or T cells enriched from blood (not recorded which). The receptors derive from a man aged 18 to 30 who had recovered from COVID-19.

This chain links TRBV3-1 (or the pseudogene TRBV3-2) with TRBJ1-2; possible D gene TRBD1, 6 bases. V was shortened by 4 bases and J by 5 bases, with 8 bases between the two germline ends. The CDR3 extends over 12 amino acids. Per the germline V gene, CDR1 is LGHDT and CDR2 is YNNKEL (reference sequence). This CDR3 is CASSLGQYGYTF. The CDR3 coding sequence is TGTGCCAGCAGCCTCGGACAGTATGGCTACACCTTC.

This chain uses TRBV24-1 with TRBJ1-2; no definite D call. CDR3 length equals 14 residues. Trimming stripped 2 bases from V and 4 bases from J, with 10 bases between. Germline V gene data show CDR1 as KGHDR and CDR2 as SFDVKD. CDR3 protein: CATSDYTVIYGYTF. DNA for the CDR3: TGTGCCACCAGTGATTATACAGTTATCTATGGCTACACCTTC.

This chain connects TRBV6-5 to TRBJ2-1; possible D gene TRBD2, 5 bases. The germline gives CDR1 MNHEY, CDR2 SVGAGI. This CDR3 is built from 14 residues. V dropped 6 bases and J dropped 7 bases, with 16 bases sitting between them. This CDR3 is CASSRPGLGNEQFF. As DNA, the CDR3 is TGTGCCAGCAGCCGCCCCGGACTGGGGAATGAGCAGTTCTTC.

V is TRBV6-6 and J is TRBJ1-2, with 8 positions matching TRBD1. Germline V gene sequence: CDR1 MNHNY, CDR2 SVGAGI (reference sequence). Losses at the gene ends were 5 bases for V and 3 bases for J; bases not matched to a gene: 14. The CDR3 is made up of 17 amino acids. The CDR3 region is CASSPGQGDVRDYGYTF. The CDR3 bases are TGTGCCAGCAGTCCAGGACAGGGTGATGTTCGGGACTATGGCTACACCTTC.

This clone was observed many times. The chain recombines TRBV2 with TRBJ2-2; 7 bases are a match to TRBD1. Germline V gene data show CDR1 as SNHLY and CDR2 as FYNNEI. V shed 3 bases, J shed 4 bases, and the junction held 5 bases outside the gene matches. This CDR3 comprises 15 residues. As DNA, the CDR3 is TGTGCCAGCAGTGAGGAACAGGGGATCACCGGGGAGCTGTTTTTT. It specifies CASSEEQGITGELFF. Full variable domain (outside the CDR3, taken from reference TRBV2 and TRBJ2-2): EPEVTQTPSHQVTQMGQEVILRCVPISNHLYFYWYRQILGQKVEFLVSFYNNEISEKSEIFDDQFSVERPDGSNFTLKIRSTKLEDSAMYFCASSEEQGITGELFFGEGSRLTVL.

This clone turned up a few times. DNA of the CDR3: TGTGCCAGCAGCGTGTCGATGACTAGAGTTTCCGGGGAGCTGTTTTTT. The encoded protein is CASSVSMTRVSGELFF. The V and J genes are TRBV7-6 and TRBJ2-2; a possible D gene is TRBD2 (6 bases). Trimming removed 5 bases at V and 6 bases at J, with 19 bases between. Germline CDR1 SGHVS, CDR2 FNYEAQ. CDR3 size: 16 residues.

The gene calls are TRBV27 and TRBJ1-1; 9 positions match TRBD1. The CDR3 extends over 16 amino acids. The germline gives CDR1 MNHEY, CDR2 SMNVEV (reference sequence). Germline trimming cut 1 base from V and 6 bases from J; bases unmatched to any gene: 9. In DNA, the CDR3 is TGTGCCAGCAGTTTATTCGCGGACAGGGGTATCGCTGAAGCTTTCTTT. Translating gives CASSLFADRGIAEAFF.